The following is a T cell receptor beta chain sequence with its context. Its antigen is undetermined. The data derive from a study of molecular identifiers for immune sequencing clone quantification. Overall study findings and caveats: Clonotypes topping 20 RNA copies carried over 98% of effector molecules but under 1% of naive ones.

MiXCR, applied by TCRdb to the PCR reads, yields one record per CDR3 protein. In the table there are approximately 59,000 distinct CDR3 sequences, approximately 18% of which are singletons. V trimming: 5 bases; J trimming: 4 bases; junction bases outside the gene matches: 3. The germline V gene has CDR1 MNHEY and CDR2 SMNVEV (reference sequence). The CDR3 runs 13 residues. Sequenced input: naive CD8+ T cells from blood, with Jurkat cell RNA spiked in. Sample subset: FACS-sorted CD8+CD4-CCR7+CD45RA+ naive T cells. The chain links TRBV27 to TRBJ1-1; the match to TRBD1 covers 8 bases. This clonotype originated in a human donor in good health. Some libraries in this study had Jurkat cell RNA spiked in. This CDR3 is CASSRDRSTEAFF. Written as DNA, the CDR3 is TGTGCCAGCAGTCGGGACAGGTCCACTGAAGCTTTCTTT.